This TCR beta chain was obtained from a study of T cells in localized non-small cell lung cancer. Here immunoSEQ multiplex PCR was the method, and the copy in TCRdb shows in-frame clones only, minus some. The repertoire has 2,500 to 3,500 clones, under 20% of them found once; the top ten carry around 12%. Material: lung tumor tissue, obtained before any cancer treatment. This clonotype was sampled from a man between 35 and 75 years old with stage I lung adenocarcinoma.

The DNA of the CDR3 is TGTGCCAGCAGCTCAACAGGGACCAATCAGCCCCAGCATTTT. Its translation: CASSSTGTNQPQHF. The rearrangement joins TRBV11-3 to TRBJ1-5; TRBD1 is a possible D gene (6 bases). The CDR3 totals 14 residues. V lost 4 bases and J 3 bases, leaving 10 bases between the germline ends. From germline, CDR1 is SGHNT and CDR2 YENEEA.